Each of the 22 T cell receptor beta chains below was sequenced from the same sample in a study of T-cell reconstitution after alpha-beta-depleted transplantation in children. Unique molecular identifiers were used to barcode this TCRbeta library. TCRdb re-called the PCR reads with MiXCR, one entry per CDR3 protein. The sample yields about 400,000 distinct CDR3 sequences, about a fifth seen once. The specimen comprised PBMCs from the stem cell graft donor, sampled from the stem cell graft. Source of these receptors: a human donor who donated a stem cell graft to a child with acute myeloid leukemia.

This clonotype came up many times. The J gene is TRBJ2-7, the V gene TRBV29-1; D not resolved. Deletions cut 3 bases from V and 4 bases from J, with 10 bases between. Germline CDR1 reads SQVTM; CDR2 reads ANQGSEA. The CDR3 runs 12 residues. For the CDR3, the DNA is TGCAGCGTTGAGGCGGAATTATACGAGCAGTACTTC. It translates to CSVEAELYEQYF.

J is TRBJ2-3 and V is TRBV25-1; TRBD2 agrees at 10 bases. Germline CDR1 is MGHDK and CDR2 is SYGVNS. The CDR3 covers 18 residues. Trimming removed 0 bases from V and 2 bases from J; junction bases left unmatched: 8. The CDR3 loop reads CASSEYWELAGYTDTQYF. Written as DNA, the CDR3 is TGTGCCAGCAGTGAATATTGGGAACTAGCGGGATACACAGATACGCAGTATTTT.

The rearrangement joins TRBV15 to TRBJ1-1; unclear D gene. Trimming took off 0 bases at V and 1 base at J, with 6 bases between the two ends. The germline V gene encodes CDR1 LNHNV and CDR2 YYDKDF (reference sequence). This CDR3 is 14 amino acids long. The DNA of the CDR3 is TGTGCCACCAGCAGAGATTGGGGGAACACTGAAGCTTTCTTT. Encoded protein: CATSRDWGNTEAFF.

The chain has TRBV5-1 and TRBJ2-7, with TRBD1 identical over 8 bases. This CDR3 spans 14 amino acids. V shed 2 bases, J shed 3 bases, and the junction held 4 bases outside the gene matches. Germline V CDR1 and CDR2: SGHRS, YFSETQ. The CDR3 sequence is CASSFRTGSYEQYF. CDR3 DNA: TGCGCCAGCAGCTTCCGGACAGGGAGCTACGAGCAGTACTTC.

This clonotype turned up a few times. The rearrangement uses TRBV12-3 or TRBV12-4 and TRBJ1-5, with D perhaps TRBD1 (6 bases). V was cut by 3 bases and J by 4 bases, with 10 bases left in between. The CDR3 length is 14 residues. The CDR3 region is CASSFWQGNQPQHF. Here the CDR3 DNA reads TGTGCCAGCAGTTTCTGGCAGGGGAATCAGCCCCAGCATTTT.

A word on this clonotype: A read error may account for a junction end that differs from germline. The genes are TRBV24-1 and TRBJ2-1, with 14 bases aligning to TRBD2. The CDR3 is made up of 17 amino acids. Germline V lookup: CDR1 KGHDR, CDR2 SFDVKD. CDR3 sequence: CASSDHGLAGGVVEQFF. The CDR3, as DNA: TGTGCCAGCAGTGATCACGGACTAGCGGGAGGAGTGGTTGAGCAGTTCTTC.

This clonotype was counted a few times. J is TRBJ2-7 and V is TRBV20-1; D call uncertain. The CDR3 totals 12 residues. The V and J ends lost 3 bases and 6 bases respectively, with 12 bases between them. CDR1 is DFQATT, CDR2 SNEGSKA, per germline (reference sequence). The CDR3 bases are TGCAGTGCTAGCGTCTCGTCTCTCGAGCAGTACTTC. Translated, it gives CSASVSSLEQYF.

This clonotype has only a few counts. This chain uses TRBV12-3 or TRBV12-4 with TRBJ2-2, with D perhaps TRBD2 (6 bases). With 6 bases removed from V and 5 bases from J, the gap between germline ends came to 16 bases. The CDR3 runs to 15 residues. The CDR3 bases are TGTGCCAGCAGCTATAGAGTGGGACTTACCGGGGAGCTGTTTTTT. Translation gives CASSYRVGLTGELFF.

This clonotype was observed a handful of times. The J gene is TRBJ2-1, the V gene TRBV24-1, with TRBD2 identical over 13 bases. Germline-derived CDR1 and CDR2 are KGHDR and SFDVKD. The V and J ends lost 5 bases and 8 bases, in that order; junction bases with no gene match: 5. The CDR3 is 15 amino acids. Here the CDR3 reads CATSGGTSGKDEQFF. The CDR3 nucleotides read TGTGCCACCAGTGGGGGGACTAGCGGGAAGGATGAGCAGTTCTTC.

Note on this clonotype: With a much larger clone just one base away, this may be a read error. The CDR3 does not close with the conserved phenylalanine or tryptophan, likely indicating a read error. The CDR3 DNA sequence: TGCGCCAGCAGCAGGGTGACAGGGACCTACGAGCAGTACTAC. Its protein is CASSRVTGTYEQYY. This chain joins TRBV5-1 and TRBJ2-7, with TRBD1 matching 7 bases. This CDR3 contains 14 residues. Germline CDR1 SGHRS, CDR2 YFSETQ. Germline trimming cut 4 bases from V and 2 bases from J; bases unmatched to any gene: 6.

The rearrangement links TRBV20-1 to TRBJ2-1; perhaps TRBD2 as D (5 bases). Germline loops: CDR1 DFQATT, CDR2 SNEGSKA (reference sequence). The ends were cut back, 2 bases at V and 7 bases at J, with 12 bases in the middle. The CDR3 loop spans 13 amino acids. CDR3 bases: TGCAGTGCTAGATGGGCGGGTATGAATGAGCAGTTCTTC. Translation gives CSARWAGMNEQFF.

The rearrangement uses TRBV3-1 and TRBJ1-1, with D unresolved. CDR1 LGHDT and CDR2 YNNKEL come from the germline V gene (reference sequence). The CDR3 runs to 15 residues. Trimming cost V 0 bases and J 5 bases, with 13 bases left between them. The CDR3 loop reads CASSQDPRVGTEAFF. Here the CDR3 DNA reads TGTGCCAGCAGCCAAGATCCTCGGGTAGGGACTGAAGCTTTCTTT.

Ten or more counts support this clonotype. The chain is built from TRBV5-1 and TRBJ2-1; TRBD1 aligns across 10 bases. The trim removed 6 bases at V and 8 bases at J, leaving 8 bases unmatched. This CDR3 region has 14 residues. CDR1 and CDR2 (germline): SGHRS, YFSETQ. The CDR3 region has the DNA TGCGCCAGCACCCGGGACAGGGGAGGCGATGAGCAGTTCTTC. It is translated as CASTRDRGGDEQFF.

The chain combines TRBV6-4 with TRBJ2-7; TRBD1 is a possible D gene (8 bases). Germline lookup yields CDR1 MRHNA and CDR2 SNTAGT. V lost 8 bases and J lost 1, with 15 bases in between. CDR3 size: 14 residues. In nucleotides, the CDR3 is TGTGCCAGCCGCTACAGGGGGGGGTCCTACGAGCAGTACTTC. Amino acids: CASRYRGGSYEQYF.

The chain combines TRBV4-2 with TRBJ2-7; D is perhaps TRBD1 (6 bases). V was trimmed by 0 bases and J by 4 bases, leaving 10 bases between them. This CDR3 comprises 14 residues. Germline V lookup: CDR1 LGHNA, CDR2 YNFKEQ. This CDR3 reads CASSQDTGYYEQYF. Here the CDR3 DNA reads TGTGCCAGCAGCCAAGATACAGGGTATTACGAGCAGTACTTC.

The chain combines TRBV5-5 with TRBJ2-1; 8 nucleotides agree with TRBD2. In germline, CDR1 is SGHKS, CDR2 YYEKEE (reference sequence). The CDR3 runs 15 residues. Trimming took 4 bases from V and 6 from J; bases not matched to a gene: 9. CDR3 loop: CASSARGGTGNEQFF. DNA of the CDR3: TGTGCCAGCAGCGCACGGGGGGGTACGGGCAATGAGCAGTTCTTC.

V is TRBV15 and J is TRBJ1-1; 7 bases map to TRBD1. The germline V gene encodes CDR1 LNHNV and CDR2 YYDKDF (reference sequence). The CDR3 totals 16 residues. Trimming at V came to 1 base and at J to 4 bases, leaving 9 bases not matched to a gene. CDR3 DNA: TGTGCCACCAGCAGAGCGAGACAGGGAGCAACCACTGAAGCTTTCTTT. It encodes CATSRARQGATTEAFF.

V gene TRBV6-5 combines with J gene TRBJ1-6, with D unclear. The CDR3 covers 14 residues. Germline lookup yields CDR1 MNHEY and CDR2 SVGAGI. Trimming took 2 bases from V and 5 from J, leaving 7 bases between them. For the CDR3, the DNA is TGTGCCAGCAGTTACGGGGATAATAATTCACCCCTCCACTTT. Translation: CASSYGDNNSPLHF.

The chain employs TRBV28 and TRBJ2-7; TRBD1 matches 8 bases. Germline CDR1 and CDR2: MDHEN and SYDVKM. The CDR3 runs 14 residues. The junction had 6 bases not matched to a gene; V was cut back by 8 bases and J by 0 bases. The CDR3 loop reads CASRTGRNSYEQYF. For the CDR3, the DNA is TGTGCCAGCCGGACAGGGCGAAACTCCTACGAGCAGTACTTC.

The chain has TRBV19 and TRBJ2-3, with D possibly matching TRBD2 (6 bases). Germline V gene sequence: CDR1 LNHDA, CDR2 SQIVND (reference sequence). The CDR3 runs to 16 residues. Deletions cut 6 bases from V and 5 bases from J, with 21 bases between. The CDR3 region has the DNA TGTGCCAGTAGCCCGGGACTCCCGACCTCGGTAGATACGCAGTATTTT. Protein sequence: CASSPGLPTSVDTQYF.

The chain couples TRBV12-3 or TRBV12-4 to TRBJ2-3, with 7 bases matching TRBD1. Losses at the gene ends were 10 bases for V and 0 bases for J; bases not matched to a gene: 13. This CDR3 spans 16 amino acids. CDR3 DNA sequence: TGTGCCACCTTACTAGGACAGGACTTTAGCACAGATACGCAGTATTTT. It is translated as CATLLGQDFSTDTQYF.

This clonotype was counted between two and nine times. J is TRBJ2-7 and V is TRBV12-3 or TRBV12-4, with 10 nucleotides matching TRBD2. CDR3 length: 15 residues. V shed 6 bases and J 4 bases; nucleotides not matched to a gene: 9. In nucleotides, the CDR3 is TGTGCCAGCAGCTGGACTAGCGGAGGCGGATACGAGCAGTACTTC. Encoded protein: CASSWTSGGGYEQYF.